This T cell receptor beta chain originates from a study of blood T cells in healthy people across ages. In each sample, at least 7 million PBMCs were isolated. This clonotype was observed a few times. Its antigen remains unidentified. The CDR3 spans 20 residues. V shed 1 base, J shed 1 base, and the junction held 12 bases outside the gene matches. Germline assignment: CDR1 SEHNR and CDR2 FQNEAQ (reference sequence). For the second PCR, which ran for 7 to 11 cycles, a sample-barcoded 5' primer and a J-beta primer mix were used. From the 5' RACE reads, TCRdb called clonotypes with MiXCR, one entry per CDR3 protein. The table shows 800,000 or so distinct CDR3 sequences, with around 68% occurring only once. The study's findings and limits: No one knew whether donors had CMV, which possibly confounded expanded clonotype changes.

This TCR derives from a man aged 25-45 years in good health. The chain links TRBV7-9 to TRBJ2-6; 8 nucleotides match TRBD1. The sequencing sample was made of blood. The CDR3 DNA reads TGTGCCAGCAGCTTAGACAATGCTGGACAGGGCGGTTCTGGGGCCAACGTCCTGACTTTC. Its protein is CASSLDNAGQGGSGANVLTF.